The following is a T cell receptor beta chain sequence with its context. Study processing details: Estimated nucleated cell counts came from reference gene primer amplification. TCRdb's table, derived via immunoSEQ multiplex PCR, lists solely in-frame clones and lacks some. That table gives V, J and clone size, and the DNA gave D and trimming. The repertoire holds about 430,000 clones, with around nine tenths as singletons. This record belongs to a study of blood T cell repertoires in COVID-19. For the study at large: PBMCs, B-cell-depleted T cells, or T cells provided the cDNA or gDNA that made up the material.

Sequences were obtained from PBMCs or T cells enriched from blood (not recorded which). The TCR comes from a woman aged 18 to 35 who had been exposed to COVID-19.

The CDR3 coding sequence is TGTGCCAGCAGCCCCGTGGACAGGGGGCGAGATACTGAAGCTTTCTTT. Translation gives CASSPVDRGRDTEAFF. The chain joins TRBV3-1 (or the pseudogene TRBV3-2) to TRBJ1-1; 11 bases are a match to TRBD1. Losses at the gene ends were 4 bases for V and 5 bases for J; bases not matched to a gene: 9. The CDR3 totals 16 residues. From germline, CDR1 is LGHDT and CDR2 YNNKEL (reference sequence).